Many counts were recorded for the clone carrying this T cell receptor beta chain. Antigen: not known. The data derive from a study of T cells after yellow fever vaccination. Conversion of TCR transcripts into cDNA relied on 5'RACE template switching, which added a universal primer site and UMIs. In TCRdb, the 5' RACE reads were re-called with MiXCR into one record per CDR3 protein. This repertoire shows about 350,000 distinct CDR3 sequences, about 7.8% found once; its top ten account for under 20%. After removal of 6 bases from V and 9 bases from J, the junction contained 15 bases not matched to a gene. CDR3 length equals 16 residues. Germline assignment: CDR1 SGHTA and CDR2 FQGNSA. Study-wide results and limits: Secondary responses were weaker yet peaked faster, day 5 versus 15. Clones from primary vaccination mostly reappeared after the booster (about 97% CD4, 88% CD8). A minor fraction of clonotypes spanned both CD4 and CD8 compartments.

The material sequenced was PBMCs, taken roughly 46 days after the first yellow fever vaccination. The chain links TRBV7-2 to TRBJ2-1; 9 nucleotides agree with TRBD1. This TCR came from a man between 18 and 29 years old who received the YFV17D yellow fever vaccine. CDR3 loop: CASRARGTGRGGEQFF. CDR3 bases: TGTGCCAGCAGGGCAAGGGGGACAGGGCGCGGGGGTGAGCAGTTCTTC.